What follows are 13 T cell receptor beta chains derived from one specimen sequenced in a study of OX40 agonist ivuxolimab in advanced cancers. Library preparation was by the immunoSEQ multiplex PCR assay. TCRdb took over this immuneACCESS table, retaining in-frame rearrangements with V and J assigned. Such tables are incomplete; in checked studies, under half of the missing clones stem from an unresolved V gene, and the remainder is unexplained. Recorded for this sample are tens of thousands of clones; just under 85% of them occurred a single time. Around 1.8% of the sample belongs to the ten largest clones. This material consisted of CD4+ or CD8+ T cells sorted from blood, taken in a trial of the OX40 agonist ivuxolimab. The receptors were sampled from an adult with an advanced solid tumor such as melanoma, head and neck, liver or kidney cancer.

The V and J genes are TRBV28 and TRBJ1-5; D perhaps matches TRBD1 (6 bases). Germline V gene sequence: CDR1 MDHEN, CDR2 SYDVKM. V lost 5 bases to trimming and J lost 6 bases, with 20 bases between them. This CDR3 is 16 amino acids long. This CDR3 is CASSTRGGWGSQPQHF. CDR3 bases: TGTGCCAGCAGTACCCGAGGGGGATGGGGAAGTCAGCCCCAGCATTTT. Variable domain in full (rest from reference TRBV28 and TRBJ1-5): DVKVTQSSRYLVKRTGEKVFLECVQDMDHENMFWYRQDPGLGLRLIYFSYDVKMKEKGDIPEGYSVSREKKERFSLILESASTNQTSMYLCASSTRGGWGSQPQHFGDGTRLSIL.

This clone was detected a few times. The V call is TRBV10-3, the J call TRBJ1-4; no clear D gene. CDR3 size: 11 residues. V gave up 3 bases and J gave up 8 bases, with 4 bases separating them. Germline assignment: CDR1 ENHRY and CDR2 SYGVKD. CDR3 nucleotides: TGTGCCATCAGTGATGGGGAAAAACTGTTTTTT. Translated, it gives CAISDGEKLFF.

The chain recombines TRBV27 with TRBJ2-2, with 9 bases identical to TRBD1. Germline V gene data show CDR1 as MNHEY and CDR2 as SMNVEV (reference sequence). This CDR3 is 15 amino acids long. V shed 6 bases and J 4 bases; nucleotides not matched to a gene: 6. CDR3 region: CASRWTGASTGELFF. CDR3 nucleotides: TGTGCCAGCAGATGGACAGGGGCTTCCACCGGGGAGCTGTTTTTT.

The genes are TRBV19 and TRBJ1-2; D is unclear. In germline, CDR1 is LNHDA, CDR2 SQIVND (reference sequence). Deletions cut 3 bases from V and 8 bases from J, with 10 bases between. The CDR3 runs 12 residues. CDR3 protein: CASSIARGGYTF. The DNA of the CDR3 is TGTGCCAGTAGTATCGCCCGAGGGGGCTACACCTTC.

This chain connects TRBV4-1 to TRBJ2-2; TRBD1 matches at 8 bases. Per germline, CDR1 MGHRA and CDR2 YSYEKL. This CDR3 has 16 amino acids. J lost 2 bases, V lost 4 bases, and 6 bases had no gene match. Here the CDR3 DNA reads TGCGCCAGCAGCCCCCAGACAGGGGCTAACACCGGGGAGCTGTTTTTT. Its protein is CASSPQTGANTGELFF.

This chain joins TRBV20-1 and TRBJ2-5; D gene unclear. Germline V gene lookup returns CDR1 DFQATT and CDR2 SNEGSKA (reference sequence). V lost 3 bases and J lost 5, with 4 bases in between. CDR3 length: 10 residues. This chain's CDR3 is CSASWETQYF. CDR3 DNA sequence: TGCAGTGCTAGCTGGGAGACCCAGTACTTC.

V gene TRBV7-3 combines with J gene TRBJ1-1; D might be TRBD1 (5 bases). In germline, CDR1 is SGHTA, CDR2 FQGTGA. The CDR3 extends over 14 amino acids. V lost 3 bases, J lost 5 bases, and 13 bases lay in between. CDR3: CASSLGGRGTEAFF. In DNA form, the CDR3 reads TGTGCCAGCAGCTTGGGGGGAAGAGGTACTGAAGCTTTCTTT.

The genes are TRBV4-1 and TRBJ2-1; tentatively, D is TRBD2 (7 bases). Germline V lookup: CDR1 MGHRA, CDR2 YSYEKL. There are 17 residues in the CDR3. Deletions cut 1 base from V and 3 bases from J, with 16 bases between. The CDR3 DNA is TGCGCCAGCAGCCAAGGGGGGGGCCCCCTTGACTACAATGAGCAGTTCTTC. Protein: CASSQGGGPLDYNEQFF.

In this sample, this clone turned up once. The CDR3 sequence: CASSLQFPDTQYF. Written as DNA, the CDR3 is TGTGCCAGCAGCTTACAGTTCCCAGATACGCAGTATTTT. The chain recombines TRBV7-2 with TRBJ2-3, with D hard to call. Trimming took 2 bases from V and 4 from J, leaving 7 bases between them. The CDR3 has 13 amino acids. Per germline, CDR1 SGHTA and CDR2 FQGNSA.

V is TRBV19 and J is TRBJ1-1, with D maybe TRBD1 (5 bases). The CDR3 has 13 residues. V lost 3 bases and J lost 7, with 12 bases in between. Germline CDR1 reads LNHDA; CDR2 reads SQIVND (reference sequence). The CDR3 sequence is CASSIVRDGEAFF. In DNA, the CDR3 is TGTGCCAGTAGTATCGTCCGGGACGGTGAAGCTTTCTTT.

V gene TRBV19 combines with J gene TRBJ2-3; D uncertain. In germline, CDR1 is LNHDA, CDR2 SQIVND (reference sequence). V gave up 2 bases and J gave up 0 bases, with 6 bases separating them. The CDR3 has 14 amino acids. The DNA of the CDR3 is TGTGCCAGTAGTATAAGCCGAAGCACAGATACGCAGTATTTT. Translation: CASSISRSTDTQYF.

The chain carries TRBV4-2 and TRBJ2-1; TRBD2 matches 10 bases. Germline CDR1 and CDR2: LGHNA and YNFKEQ. The CDR3 contains 15 residues. Trimming at V came to 3 bases and at J to 3 bases, leaving 2 bases not matched to a gene. CDR3 region: CASSQASGGYNEQFF. CDR3 nucleotide sequence: TGTGCCAGCAGCCAGGCTAGCGGGGGCTACAATGAGCAGTTCTTC.

A few counts support this clone. This chain connects TRBV19 to TRBJ2-5; no firm D call. Germline loops: CDR1 LNHDA, CDR2 SQIVND (reference sequence). Trimming took 3 bases from V and 4 from J, leaving 3 bases between them. The CDR3 has 11 residues. The DNA for the CDR3 is TGTGCCAGTAGTATGGGAGAGACCCAGTACTTC. As protein: CASSMGETQYF.